The T cell receptor beta chain under discussion was sequenced for a study of blood T cell repertoires in COVID-19. At the level of the study: The United States, Italy and Spain were the sources of the acute and convalescent COVID-19 samples. T cells, B-cell-depleted T cells, or PBMCs supplied cDNA or gDNA.

In the source study's methods: Nucleated cell number was recorded as an estimate derived from reference gene primer amplification. Sequenced by immunoSEQ multiplex PCR; TCRdb stores in-frame clones only, minus some. Clone size and V and J calls were adopted from that table, with D and trimming inferred from the DNA. The sample lists around 68,000 clones, around nine tenths occurring once. The receptor's source is a human donor in a cohort sampled during active COVID-19. Sample: peripheral blood.

The CDR3 DNA is TGCAGCGTAACCCAGTCGGGTGAGACCCAGTACTTC. Amino acid sequence: CSVTQSGETQYF. The chain links TRBV29-1 to TRBJ2-5, with D unresolved. The CDR3 has 12 residues. Looked up from germline, CDR1 is SQVTM and CDR2 is ANQGSEA. Trimming left V 6 bases short and J 5 bases short, with 13 bases between.